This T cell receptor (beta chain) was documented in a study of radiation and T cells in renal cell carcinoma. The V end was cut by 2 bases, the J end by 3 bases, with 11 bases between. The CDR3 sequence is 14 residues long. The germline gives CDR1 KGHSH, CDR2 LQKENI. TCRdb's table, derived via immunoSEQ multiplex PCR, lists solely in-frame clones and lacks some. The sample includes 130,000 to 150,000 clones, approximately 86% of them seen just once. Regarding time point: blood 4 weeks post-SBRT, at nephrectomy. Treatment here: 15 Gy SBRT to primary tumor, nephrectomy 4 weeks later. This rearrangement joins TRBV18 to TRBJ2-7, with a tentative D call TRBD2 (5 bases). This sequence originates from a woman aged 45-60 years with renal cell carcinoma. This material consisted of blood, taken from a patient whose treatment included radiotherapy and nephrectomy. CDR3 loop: CASSPGGQDYEQYF. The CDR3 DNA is TGTGCCAGCTCACCAGGCGGGCAGGACTACGAGCAGTACTTC.